The 3 T cell receptor beta chains presented below share a single source sample, sequenced in a study of T cells after yellow fever vaccination. TCRdb recomputed calls from the 5' RACE reads with MiXCR, one row per CDR3 protein. The sample includes about 4,600 distinct CDR3 sequences, over 3% of them seen just once. The starting material was PBMCs, either bulk or a sorted T-cell subset (CD4+, CD8+, memory, or dextramer-sorted; not recorded which), obtained 15 days after the yellow fever booster vaccination. These receptor sequences come from a man younger than 45 who received the YFV17D yellow fever vaccine.

This clonotype was observed at least ten times. J is TRBJ2-7 and V is TRBV5-5; 9 bases align to TRBD1. The germline V gene encodes CDR1 SGHKS and CDR2 YYEKEE (reference sequence). The V gene end was trimmed by 2 bases and the J gene end by 2 bases; junction bases not matched to a gene: 8. CDR3 length equals 16 residues. The CDR3 is CASSFSPGQGTYEQYF. The CDR3 DNA reads TGTGCCAGCAGCTTCAGCCCGGGACAGGGTACCTACGAGCAGTACTTC.

The chain uses TRBV4-3 and TRBJ2-5; D possibly corresponds to TRBD1 (5 bases). The germline V and J ends were trimmed by 6 bases and 2 bases, with 7 bases remaining between them. Germline V CDR1 and CDR2: LGHNA, YSLEER. This CDR3 spans 12 amino acids. CDR3: CASRNRQETQYF. The CDR3 bases are TGCGCCAGCAGGAACAGGCAAGAGACCCAGTACTTC.

In its sample, this clonotype was seen many times. This sequence joins TRBV28 and TRBJ2-3; TRBD2 agrees at 8 bases. The V segment lost 7 bases and the J segment 0 bases; nucleotides outside the gene matches: 9. Germline loops: CDR1 MDHEN, CDR2 SYDVKM. The CDR3 is 16 amino acids. Here the CDR3 reads CASTLSGRVSTDTQYF. In DNA form, the CDR3 reads TGTGCCAGCACCCTCTCCGGGAGGGTTAGCACAGATACGCAGTATTTT.